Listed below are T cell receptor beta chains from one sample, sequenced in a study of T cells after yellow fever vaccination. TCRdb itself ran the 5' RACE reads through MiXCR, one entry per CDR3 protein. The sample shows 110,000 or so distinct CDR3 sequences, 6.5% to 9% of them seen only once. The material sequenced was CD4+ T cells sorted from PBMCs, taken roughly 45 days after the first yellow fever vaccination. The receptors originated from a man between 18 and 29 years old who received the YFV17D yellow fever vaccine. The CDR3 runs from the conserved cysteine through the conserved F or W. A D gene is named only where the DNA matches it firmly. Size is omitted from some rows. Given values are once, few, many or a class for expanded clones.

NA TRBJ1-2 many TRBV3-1 TGTGCCAGCAGCGCCTTAAGAGGGGAGTGGGGTCGAGGCTACACCTTC CASSALRGEWGRGYTF
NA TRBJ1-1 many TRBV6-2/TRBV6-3 TGTGCCAGCAGTTACACCCACAGGGAAGCTTTCTTT CASSYTHREAFF
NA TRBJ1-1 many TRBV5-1 TGCGCCAGCAGCTTGGCCACAGGGTCGGGGGAGGCTTTCTTT CASSLATGSGEAFF
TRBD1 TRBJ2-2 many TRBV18 TGTGCCAGCTCACCTCGGACAGGGGCGAACACCGGGGAGCTGTTTTTT CASSPRTGANTGELFF
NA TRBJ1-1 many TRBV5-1 TGCGCCAGCAGCTTGGATGTTAAGGGTGAAGCTTTCTTT CASSLDVKGEAFF
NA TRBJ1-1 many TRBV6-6 TGTGCCAGCAGTCGCCCTCGGAACACTGAAGCTTTCTTT CASSRPRNTEAFF
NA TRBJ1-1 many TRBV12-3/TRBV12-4 TGTGCCAGCAGTTTCGGACTCCGGGGCACTGAAGCTTTCTTT CASSFGLRGTEAFF
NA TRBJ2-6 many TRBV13 TGTGCCAGCAGCTCCAACTCTGGGGCCAACGTCCTGACTTTC CASSSNSGANVLTF
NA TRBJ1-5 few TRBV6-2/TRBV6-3 TGTGCCAGCAGTGCGGAGGGGGGAGGATATCAGCCCCAGCATTTT CASSAEGGGYQPQHF
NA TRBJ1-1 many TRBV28 TGCGCGACGGGGCTCAGAGAAGCTTTCTTT CATGLREAFF
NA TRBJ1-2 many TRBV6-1 TGTGCCAGCAGGAAGGAGGCCCTCTATGGCTACACCTTC CASRKEALYGYTF
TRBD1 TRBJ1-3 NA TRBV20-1 TGCAGTGCTTTCACAGGGGGGTCTGGAAACACCATATATTTT CSAFTGGSGNTIYF
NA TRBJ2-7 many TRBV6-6 TGTGCCAGCAGTTACCAGAACAGCTACGAGCAGTACTTC CASSYQNSYEQYF
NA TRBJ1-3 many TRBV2 TGTGCCAGCAGTGAACCCAGGTCAGGAAACACCATATATTTT CASSEPRSGNTIYF
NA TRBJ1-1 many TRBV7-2 TGTGCCAGCAGCTTATTATCACGGAACACTGAAGCTTTCTTT CASSLLSRNTEAFF
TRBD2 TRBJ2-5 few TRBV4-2 TGTGCCAGCAGCCCTAATAGCGGGGACCAAGAGACCCAGTACTTC CASSPNSGDQETQYF
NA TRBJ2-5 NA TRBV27 TGTGCCAGCAGTTTGAGGCGGGCGTACCAAGAGACCCAGTACTTC CASSLRRAYQETQYF
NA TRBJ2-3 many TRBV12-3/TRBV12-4 TGTGCCAGCAACCCGAATGGGTTCAGCACAGATACGCAGTATTTT CASNPNGFSTDTQYF
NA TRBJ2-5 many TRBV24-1 TGTGCCACCAGTGACCCACGAGGTAGTGAGACCCAGTACTTC CATSDPRGSETQYF
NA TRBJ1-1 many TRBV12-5 TGTGCTAGTGGTCCTGGACAGTCCCTTCGGGCTGAAGCTTTCTTT CASGPGQSLRAEAFF
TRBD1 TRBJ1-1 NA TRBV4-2 TGTGCCAGCAGCTCGCGGACAGGGGTGGGCACTGAAGCTTTCTTT CASSSRTGVGTEAFF
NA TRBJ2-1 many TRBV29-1 TGCAGCGTTGAACAGGGGGGCTACAATGAGCAGTTCTTC CSVEQGGYNEQFF
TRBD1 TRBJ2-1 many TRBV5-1 TGCGCCAGCAGCTTGGGACAGGGGGTAAAGAAGGGCAATGAGCAGTTCTTC CASSLGQGVKKGNEQFF